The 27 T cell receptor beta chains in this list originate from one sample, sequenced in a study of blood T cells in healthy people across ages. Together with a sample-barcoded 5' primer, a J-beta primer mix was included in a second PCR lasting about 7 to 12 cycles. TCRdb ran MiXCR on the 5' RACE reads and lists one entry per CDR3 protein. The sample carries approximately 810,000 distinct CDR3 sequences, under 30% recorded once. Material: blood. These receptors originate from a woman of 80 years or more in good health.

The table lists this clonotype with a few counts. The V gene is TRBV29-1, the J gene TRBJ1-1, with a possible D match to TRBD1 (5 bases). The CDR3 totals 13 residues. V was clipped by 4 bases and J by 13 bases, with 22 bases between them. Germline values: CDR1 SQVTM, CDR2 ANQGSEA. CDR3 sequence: CSVVTWDGINVFF. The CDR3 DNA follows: TGCAGCGTTGTGACCTGGGACGGGATAAACGTTTTCTTT.

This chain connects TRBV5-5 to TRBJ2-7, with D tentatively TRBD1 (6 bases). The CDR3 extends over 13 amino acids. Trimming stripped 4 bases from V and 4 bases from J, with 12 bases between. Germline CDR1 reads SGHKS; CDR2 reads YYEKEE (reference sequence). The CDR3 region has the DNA TGTGCCAGCAGCGTTCGGGACAATTACGAGCAGTACTTC. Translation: CASSVRDNYEQYF.

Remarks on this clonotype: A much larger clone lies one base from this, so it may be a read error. This chain's CDR3 is CASSQGQIHEQYF. CDR3 DNA: TGTGCCAGCAGCCAAGGACAGATCCACGAGCAGTACTTC. The chain employs TRBV14 and TRBJ2-7; TRBD1 might be the D (5 bases). Germline V gene lookup returns CDR1 SGHDN and CDR2 FVKESK. The CDR3 runs 13 residues. V was shortened by 1 base and J by 5 bases, with 9 bases between the two germline ends.

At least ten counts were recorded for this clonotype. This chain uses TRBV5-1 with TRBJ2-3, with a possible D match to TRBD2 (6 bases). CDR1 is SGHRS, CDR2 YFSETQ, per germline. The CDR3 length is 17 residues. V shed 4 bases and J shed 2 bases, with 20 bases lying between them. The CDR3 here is CASSTPVGRGYTDTQYF. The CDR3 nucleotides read TGCGCCAGCAGCACCCCCGTCGGGCGGGGATACACAGATACGCAGTATTTT.

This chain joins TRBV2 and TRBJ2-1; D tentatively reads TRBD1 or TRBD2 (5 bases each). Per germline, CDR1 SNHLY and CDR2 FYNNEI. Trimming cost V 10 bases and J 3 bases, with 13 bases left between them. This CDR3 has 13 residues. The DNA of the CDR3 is TGTGCCAAGAGGGGAGAAATCTACAATGAGCAGTTCTTC. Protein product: CAKRGEIYNEQFF.

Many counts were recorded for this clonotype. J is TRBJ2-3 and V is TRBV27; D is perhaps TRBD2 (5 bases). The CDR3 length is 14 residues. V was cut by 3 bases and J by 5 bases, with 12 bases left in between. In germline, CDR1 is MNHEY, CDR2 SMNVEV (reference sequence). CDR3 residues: CASSFKLGRDTQYF. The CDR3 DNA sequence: TGTGCCAGCAGTTTCAAGCTAGGGAGAGATACGCAGTATTTT.

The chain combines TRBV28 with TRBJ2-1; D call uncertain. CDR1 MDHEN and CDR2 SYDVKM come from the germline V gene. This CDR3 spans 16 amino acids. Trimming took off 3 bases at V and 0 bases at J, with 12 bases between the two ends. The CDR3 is CASSLPGSSSYNEQFF. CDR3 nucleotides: TGTGCCAGCAGTTTGCCGGGTTCTAGCTCCTACAATGAGCAGTTCTTC.

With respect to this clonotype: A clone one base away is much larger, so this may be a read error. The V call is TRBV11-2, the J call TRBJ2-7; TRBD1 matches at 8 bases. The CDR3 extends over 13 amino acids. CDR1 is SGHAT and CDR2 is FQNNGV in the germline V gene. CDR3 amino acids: CAGSLDRTGEQYF. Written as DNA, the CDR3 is TGTGCCGGCAGCTTAGATCGGACAGGGGAGCAGTACTTC.

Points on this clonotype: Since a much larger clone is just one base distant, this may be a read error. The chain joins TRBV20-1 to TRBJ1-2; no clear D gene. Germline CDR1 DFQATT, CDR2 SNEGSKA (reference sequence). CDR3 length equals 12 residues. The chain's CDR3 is CRARDLGVGYTF. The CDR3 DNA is TGCAGGGCTAGAGATTTGGGTGTTGGCTACACCTTC.

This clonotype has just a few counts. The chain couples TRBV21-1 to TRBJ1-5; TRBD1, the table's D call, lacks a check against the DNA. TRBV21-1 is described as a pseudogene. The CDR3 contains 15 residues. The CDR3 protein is CASSKVGQVNQPQHF. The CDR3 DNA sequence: TGTGCCAGCAGCAAAGTGGGACAGGTCAATCAGCCCCAGCATTTT.

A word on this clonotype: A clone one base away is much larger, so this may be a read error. This chain's CDR3 is CASRGGGEQYF. The DNA for the CDR3 is TGTGCCTCCAGGGGGGGAGGTGAGCAGTACTTC. The rearrangement joins TRBV28 to TRBJ2-7; either TRBD1 or TRBD2 may fit D (7 bases each). Germline V lookup: CDR1 MDHEN, CDR2 SYDVKM. Trimming removed 11 bases at V and 7 bases at J, with 15 bases between. CDR3 size: 11 residues.

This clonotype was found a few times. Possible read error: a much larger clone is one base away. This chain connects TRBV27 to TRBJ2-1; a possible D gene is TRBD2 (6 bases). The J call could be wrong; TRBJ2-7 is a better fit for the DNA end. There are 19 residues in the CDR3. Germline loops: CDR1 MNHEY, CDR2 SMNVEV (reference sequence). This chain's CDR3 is CASSLGPRAGKSSYNEQYF. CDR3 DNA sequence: TGTGCCAGCAGTTTAGGGCCGAGGGCGGGAAAAAGCTCCTACAATGAGCAGTACTTC.

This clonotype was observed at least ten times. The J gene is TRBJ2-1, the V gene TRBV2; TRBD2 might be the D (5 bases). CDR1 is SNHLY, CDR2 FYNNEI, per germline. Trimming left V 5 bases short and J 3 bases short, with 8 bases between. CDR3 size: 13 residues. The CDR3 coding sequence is TGTGCCAGCAGTATGACTAACTACAATGAGCAGTTCTTC. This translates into CASSMTNYNEQFF.

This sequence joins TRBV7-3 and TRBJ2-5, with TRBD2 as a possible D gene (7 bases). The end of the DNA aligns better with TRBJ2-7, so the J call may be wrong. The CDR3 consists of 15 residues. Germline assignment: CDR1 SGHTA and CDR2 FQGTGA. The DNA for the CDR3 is TGTGCCAGCAGCTTAGAGGGGGGAGCGGGGCTCGAGCAGTACTTC. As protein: CASSLEGGAGLEQYF.

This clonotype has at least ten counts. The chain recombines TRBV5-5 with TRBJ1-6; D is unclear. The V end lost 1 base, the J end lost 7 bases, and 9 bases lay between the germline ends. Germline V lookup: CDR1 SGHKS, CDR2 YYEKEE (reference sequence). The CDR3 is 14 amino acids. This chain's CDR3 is CASSLFELNSPLHF. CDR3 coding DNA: TGTGCCAGCAGCTTGTTTGAGTTGAATTCACCCCTCCACTTT.

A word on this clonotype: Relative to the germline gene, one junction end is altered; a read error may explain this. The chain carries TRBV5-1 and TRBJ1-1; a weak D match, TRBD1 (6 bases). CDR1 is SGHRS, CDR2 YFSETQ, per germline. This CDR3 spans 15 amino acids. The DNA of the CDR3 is TGCGCCAGCAGCTGGAGGGCCCGAAGGGACACTGAGGCTTTCTTT. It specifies CASSWRARRDTEAFF.

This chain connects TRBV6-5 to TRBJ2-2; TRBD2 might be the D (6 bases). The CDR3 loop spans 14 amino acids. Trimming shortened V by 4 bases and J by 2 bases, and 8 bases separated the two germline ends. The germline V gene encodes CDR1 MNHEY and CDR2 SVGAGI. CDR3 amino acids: CASSWGLNTGELFF. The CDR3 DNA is TGTGCCAGCAGTTGGGGACTTAACACCGGGGAGCTGTTTTTT.

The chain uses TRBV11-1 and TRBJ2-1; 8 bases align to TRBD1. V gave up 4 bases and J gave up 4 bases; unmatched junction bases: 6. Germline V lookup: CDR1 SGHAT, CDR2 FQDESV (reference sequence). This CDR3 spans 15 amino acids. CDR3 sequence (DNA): TGTGCCAGCAGCTCTGGACAGGGAAAATACAATGAGCAGTTCTTC. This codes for CASSSGQGKYNEQFF.

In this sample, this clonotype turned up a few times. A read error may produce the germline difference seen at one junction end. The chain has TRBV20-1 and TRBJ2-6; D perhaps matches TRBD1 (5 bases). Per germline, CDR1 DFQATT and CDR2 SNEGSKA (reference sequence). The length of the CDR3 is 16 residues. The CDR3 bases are TGCAGTGCCCCGAGGTACGGCCCCTCTGGGGCCAACGCCCTGACTTTC. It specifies CSAPRYGPSGANALTF.

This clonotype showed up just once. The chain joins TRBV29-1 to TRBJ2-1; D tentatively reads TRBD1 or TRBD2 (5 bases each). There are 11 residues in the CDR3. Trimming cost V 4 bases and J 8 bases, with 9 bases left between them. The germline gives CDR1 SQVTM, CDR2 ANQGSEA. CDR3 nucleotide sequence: TGCAGCGTTGTAGGGACGTATGAGCAGTTCTTC. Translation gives CSVVGTYEQFF.

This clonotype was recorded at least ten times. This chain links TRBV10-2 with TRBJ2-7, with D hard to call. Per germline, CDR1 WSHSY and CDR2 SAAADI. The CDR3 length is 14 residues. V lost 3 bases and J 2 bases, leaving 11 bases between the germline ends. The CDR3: CASSERLGPYEQYF. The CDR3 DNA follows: TGCGCCAGCAGTGAAAGGCTAGGGCCCTACGAGCAGTACTTC.

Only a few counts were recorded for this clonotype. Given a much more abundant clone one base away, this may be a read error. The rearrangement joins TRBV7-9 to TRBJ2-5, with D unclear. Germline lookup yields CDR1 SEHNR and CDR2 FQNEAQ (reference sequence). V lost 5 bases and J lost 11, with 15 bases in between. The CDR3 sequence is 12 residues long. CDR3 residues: CASSGLYNEQYF. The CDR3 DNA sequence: TGTGCCAGCAGCGGGCTGTACAATGAGCAGTACTTC.

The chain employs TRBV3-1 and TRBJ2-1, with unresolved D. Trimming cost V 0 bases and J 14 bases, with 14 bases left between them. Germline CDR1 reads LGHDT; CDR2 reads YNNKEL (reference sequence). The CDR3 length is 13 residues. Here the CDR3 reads CASSQDIWAREFF. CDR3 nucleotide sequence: TGTGCCAGCAGCCAAGATATTTGGGCTAGAGAGTTCTTC.

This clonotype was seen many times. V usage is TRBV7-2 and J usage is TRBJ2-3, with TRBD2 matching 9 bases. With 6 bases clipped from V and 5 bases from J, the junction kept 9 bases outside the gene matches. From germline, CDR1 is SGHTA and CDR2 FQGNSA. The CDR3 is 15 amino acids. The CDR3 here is CASRPRGGIGDTQYF. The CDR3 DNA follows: TGTGCCAGCAGACCGCGGGGGGGCATAGGAGATACGCAGTATTTT.

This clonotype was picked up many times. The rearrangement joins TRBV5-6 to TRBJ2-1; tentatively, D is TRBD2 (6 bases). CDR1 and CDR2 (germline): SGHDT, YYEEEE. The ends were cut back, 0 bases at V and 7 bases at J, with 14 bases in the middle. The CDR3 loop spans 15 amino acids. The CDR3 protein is CASSLGFAGFNEQFF. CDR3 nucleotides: TGTGCCAGCAGCTTGGGCTTTGCGGGGTTTAATGAGCAGTTCTTC.

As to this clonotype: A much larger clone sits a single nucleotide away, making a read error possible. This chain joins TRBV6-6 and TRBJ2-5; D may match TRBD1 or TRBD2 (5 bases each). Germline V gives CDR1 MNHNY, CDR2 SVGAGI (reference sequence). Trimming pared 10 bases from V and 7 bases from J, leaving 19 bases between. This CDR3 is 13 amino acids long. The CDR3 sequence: CATERGRGGTQYF. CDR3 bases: TGTGCCACGGAAAGGGGCCGAGGAGGGACCCAGTACTTC.

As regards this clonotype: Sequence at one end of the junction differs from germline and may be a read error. This CDR3 reads CASNLISGTSRYTDTQYF. CDR3 bases: TGTGCCAGCAACTTAATTTCCGGGACTAGCAGATACACAGATACGCAGTATTTT. The chain links TRBV7-2 to TRBJ2-3; TRBD2 matches 9 bases. The CDR3 sequence is 18 residues long. Per the germline V gene, CDR1 is SGHTA and CDR2 is FQGNSA.